The 20 T cell receptor beta chains presented below share a single source sample, sequenced in a study of T cells after yellow fever vaccination. TCRdb recomputed calls from the 5' RACE reads with MiXCR, one row per CDR3 protein. The sample has over 300,000 distinct CDR3 sequences, more than 3% seen once. Sequencing used PBMCs, obtained on the day of the yellow fever booster vaccination. The receptors originated from a man between 18 and 29 years old who received the YFV17D yellow fever vaccine.

There are many counts of this clonotype. This chain joins TRBV7-9 and TRBJ2-3, with 12 nucleotides matching TRBD2. J lost 4 bases, V lost 4 bases, and 6 bases had no gene match. Germline-derived CDR1 and CDR2 are SEHNR and FQNEAQ (reference sequence). CDR3 length equals 16 residues. The CDR3 protein is CASSSSSGGAPDTQYF. CDR3 coding DNA: TGTGCCAGCAGCTCCTCTAGCGGGGGGGCCCCAGATACGCAGTATTTT.

This clonotype showed up many times. The chain is built from TRBV7-9 and TRBJ2-5; D is possibly TRBD1 or TRBD2 (5 bases each). CDR1 and CDR2 from the germline V gene are SEHNR and FQNEAQ (reference sequence). Trimming cost V 0 bases and J 0 bases, with 8 bases left between them. This CDR3 is 15 amino acids long. CDR3 loop: CASSLALGHQETQYF. The CDR3 DNA reads as TGTGCCAGCAGCTTAGCATTGGGACACCAAGAGACCCAGTACTTC. Combining the CDR3 with reference TRBV7-9 and TRBJ2-5 gives the whole variable domain DTGVSQNPRHKITKRGQNVTFRCDPISEHNRLYWYRQTLGQGPEFLTYFQNEAQLEKSRLLSDRFSAERPKGSFSTLEIQRTEQGDSAMYLCASSLALGHQETQYFGPGTRLLVL.

The V gene is TRBV12-3 or TRBV12-4, the J gene TRBJ2-1; TRBD2 matches at 15 bases. V lost 8 bases to trimming and J lost 8 bases; unmatched junction nucleotides: 7. The CDR3 length is 15 residues. The CDR3 region is CASQDGTSGGYEQFF. The CDR3 coding sequence is TGTGCCAGCCAGGACGGGACTAGCGGGGGGTATGAGCAGTTCTTC.

The table lists this clonotype with many counts. This chain connects TRBV29-1 to TRBJ2-3; 8 bases are a match to TRBD2. Germline CDR1 is SQVTM and CDR2 is ANQGSEA. CDR3 length equals 14 residues. V lost 3 bases and J lost 4; bases outside the gene matches: 6. This CDR3 is CSVDSGAPSDTQYF. The CDR3 nucleotides are TGCAGCGTTGATAGCGGGGCCCCCTCAGATACGCAGTATTTT.

This clonotype was counted between two and nine times. J is TRBJ2-6 and V is TRBV7-9; maybe TRBD2 (5 bases). CDR1 and CDR2 (germline): SEHNR, FQNEAQ (reference sequence). The CDR3 spans 14 residues. Trimming pared 7 bases from V and 4 bases from J, leaving 11 bases between. This CDR3 is CASTPRAGANVLTF. The CDR3 DNA is TGTGCCAGCACCCCGAGGGCAGGGGCCAACGTCCTGACTTTC.

The V and J genes are TRBV27 and TRBJ2-3, with 7 bases that match TRBD2. CDR3 length: 14 amino acids. V trimming: 2 bases; J trimming: 5 bases; junction bases outside the gene matches: 4. Germline CDR1 MNHEY, CDR2 SMNVEV (reference sequence). The CDR3 sequence: CASSLRTREDTQYF. The CDR3, as DNA: TGTGCCAGCAGTTTACGGACTAGAGAAGATACGCAGTATTTT.

A few counts support this clonotype. Germline is not matched at one junction end, which may reflect a read error. The rearrangement links TRBV27 to TRBJ2-3; no firm D call. Germline loops: CDR1 MNHEY, CDR2 SMNVEV (reference sequence). This CDR3 contains 14 residues. The CDR3 spells CTSSPGPSTDTQYF. CDR3 nucleotides: TGCACCAGCAGTCCAGGCCCCAGCACAGATACGCAGTATTTT.

This clonotype occurred many times. The chain is built from TRBV15 and TRBJ1-2; D call uncertain. Germline V gene data show CDR1 as LNHNV and CDR2 as YYDKDF (reference sequence). CDR3 size: 13 residues. Between the trimmed V and J ends, which lost 0 bases and 4 bases, there was a span of 6 bases. CDR3 DNA: TGTGCCACCAGCAGAGATAACGGCTATGGCTACACCTTC. Protein product: CATSRDNGYGYTF.

This clonotype has a count of ten or more. The rearrangement links TRBV12-3 or TRBV12-4 to TRBJ2-1; the match to TRBD1 covers 9 bases. J lost 5 bases, V lost 1 base, and 3 bases had no gene match. The CDR3 is 15 residues long. Here the CDR3 reads CASSLGGQGNNEQFF. The CDR3 bases are TGTGCCAGCAGTTTAGGGGGACAGGGTAACAATGAGCAGTTCTTC.

This clonotype was seen a few times. The chain joins TRBV7-2 to TRBJ2-2, with a possible D match to TRBD2 (6 bases). The germline V and J ends were trimmed by 5 bases and 7 bases, with 17 bases remaining between them. In germline, CDR1 is SGHTA, CDR2 FQGNSA. This CDR3 has 15 residues. This chain's CDR3 is CASSAYRRGDGELFF. Here the CDR3 DNA reads TGTGCCAGCAGCGCCTATAGGCGGGGAGACGGGGAGCTGTTTTTT.

Many counts were recorded for this clonotype. The chain couples TRBV7-6 to TRBJ2-1; tentative D call: TRBD1 (6 bases). Per the germline V gene, CDR1 is SGHVS and CDR2 is FNYEAQ. The germline V and J ends were trimmed by 0 bases and 9 bases, with 6 bases remaining between them. The CDR3 length is 12 residues. The CDR3 nucleotides read TGTGCCAGCAGCTTAGCGGGGGCTGAGCAGTTCTTC. Translating gives CASSLAGAEQFF.

This rearrangement joins TRBV6-6 to TRBJ1-5; tentative D call: TRBD1 (6 bases). Germline V CDR1 and CDR2: MNHNY, SVGAGI (reference sequence). This CDR3 comprises 15 residues. The V and J ends lost 6 bases and 0 bases respectively, with 12 bases between them. The CDR3 reads CASRGGGTSNQPQHF. CDR3 nucleotides: TGTGCCAGCAGGGGGGGCGGGACTAGCAATCAGCCCCAGCATTTT.

This chain uses TRBV10-3 with TRBJ2-2; TRBD2 aligns across 9 bases. J gave up 2 bases and V 4 bases, and 8 bases lay outside the gene matches. The CDR3 loop spans 17 amino acids. Per the germline V gene, CDR1 is ENHRY and CDR2 is SYGVKD. The chain's CDR3 is CAISVASGAVNTGELFF. The CDR3 bases are TGTGCCATCAGTGTGGCTAGCGGGGCCGTTAACACCGGGGAGCTGTTTTTT.

This clonotype showed up just a few times. The rearrangement uses TRBV20-1 and TRBJ1-1, with D uncertain. The CDR3 runs to 14 residues. CDR1 and CDR2 from the germline V gene are DFQATT and SNEGSKA (reference sequence). V lost 5 bases to trimming and J lost 0 bases, with 13 bases between them. The CDR3 here is CSAGRHLMNTEAFF. The CDR3 nucleotides read TGCAGTGCTGGCAGACACCTCATGAACACTGAAGCTTTCTTT.

V is TRBV4-2 and J is TRBJ2-3, with D tentatively TRBD1 (5 bases). The CDR3 covers 13 residues. Trimming removed 0 bases from V and 11 bases from J, with 12 bases in between. Germline V gives CDR1 LGHNA, CDR2 YNFKEQ. For the CDR3, the DNA is TGTGCCAGCAGCCAAGATCAAGGGGTTAAGCAGTATTTT. Translated, it gives CASSQDQGVKQYF.

This clonotype has at least ten counts. Here the CDR3 reads CASSFGSGGGEQFF. The CDR3 nucleotides are TGTGCCAGCAGCTTTGGCAGCGGGGGGGGTGAGCAGTTCTTC. The chain combines TRBV7-2 with TRBJ2-1; 10 positions match TRBD2. CDR1 and CDR2 (germline): SGHTA, FQGNSA. Unmatched junction bases numbered 5, after V lost 3 bases and J lost 9 bases. The CDR3 runs to 14 residues.

This clonotype was seen a few times. The rearrangement joins TRBV20-1 to TRBJ2-3; no definite D call. CDR1 is DFQATT and CDR2 is SNEGSKA in the germline V gene (reference sequence). The CDR3 consists of 14 residues. V shed 6 bases and J shed 1 base, with 14 bases lying between them. CDR3 sequence reads: CSAEPAWGTDTQYF. The CDR3 nucleotides are TGCAGTGCGGAACCCGCCTGGGGCACAGATACGCAGTATTTT.

This clonotype was observed many times. V gene TRBV5-1 combines with J gene TRBJ2-3; 8 positions agree with TRBD2. The CDR3 sequence is 15 residues long. V lost 4 bases and J lost 2; bases outside the gene matches: 6. CDR1 and CDR2 from the germline V gene are SGHRS and YFSETQ. This CDR3 reads CASSLRAGATDTQYF. The CDR3 coding sequence is TGCGCCAGCAGCCTAAGAGCGGGGGCCACAGATACGCAGTATTTT.

Ten or more counts support this clonotype. The chain has TRBV7-9 and TRBJ2-5; 7 positions match TRBD2. Germline CDR1 reads SEHNR; CDR2 reads FQNEAQ (reference sequence). This CDR3 region has 15 residues. With 5 bases clipped from V and 5 bases from J, the junction kept 11 bases outside the gene matches. CDR3 sequence reads: CASSPTGGYGETQYF. The CDR3 bases are TGTGCCAGCAGCCCAACGGGGGGATACGGGGAGACCCAGTACTTC.

This chain joins TRBV18 and TRBJ1-2; 7 bases fit TRBD1. CDR1 and CDR2 from the germline V gene are KGHSH and LQKENI. V trimming: 3 bases; J trimming: 8 bases; junction bases outside the gene matches: 12. The CDR3 extends over 15 amino acids. CDR3 protein: CASSPDRSLSGGYTF. The CDR3 DNA sequence: TGTGCCAGCTCACCGGACAGGAGTTTGTCGGGGGGCTACACCTTC.